This T cell receptor beta chain was captured in a study of glioma-infiltrating T cells after dendritic cell vaccination. The length of the CDR3 is 14 residues. Losses at the gene ends were 3 bases for V and 6 bases for J; bases not matched to a gene: 5. The germline V gene encodes CDR1 SEHNR and CDR2 FQNEAQ (reference sequence). The assay was immunoSEQ multiplex PCR, and TCRdb's table has in-frame clones only and misses some. The table includes some 100,000 clones, around three quarters detected once. The receptor comes from a human donor with glioblastoma. Source: blood, taken before dendritic cell vaccination. J is TRBJ1-2 and V is TRBV7-9; 9 nucleotides line up with TRBD1. CDR3 region: CASSFQQGANGYTF. The CDR3 nucleotides read TGTGCCAGCAGCTTTCAACAGGGGGCTAATGGCTACACCTTC.